These T cell receptor beta chains were read from a single sample in a study of blood T cells in healthy people across ages. TCRdb reprocessed the 5' RACE reads with MiXCR, giving one entry per CDR3 protein. The sample has more than 1,400,000 distinct CDR3 sequences; roughly 45% are singletons. Sequencing was carried out using blood. All receptors derive from a woman aged 18-35 years in good health. The CDR3 runs from the conserved cysteine through the conserved F or W. D genes are given only for firm matches.

j_gene: TRBJ2-1
v_gene: TRBV9
d_gene: NA
CDR3aa: CASSASPVPSKNEQFF

j_gene: TRBJ1-2
v_gene: TRBV25-1
d_gene: NA
CDR3aa: CASSEWGSTVINYGYTF

j_gene: TRBJ2-3
v_gene: TRBV28
d_gene: TRBD2
CDR3aa: CASSSHSGGAGYF

j_gene: TRBJ2-3
v_gene: TRBV7-9
d_gene: NA
CDR3aa: CASSKIIGGPFSPRDTQYF

j_gene: TRBJ1-1
v_gene: TRBV29-1
d_gene: TRBD1
CDR3aa: CSGGQLNTEAFF

j_gene: TRBJ2-3
v_gene: TRBV20-1
d_gene: TRBD1
CDR3aa: CSATGTGTSTDTQYF

j_gene: TRBJ1-2
v_gene: TRBV4-1
d_gene: TRBD1
CDR3aa: CASSHPGQGVNYGYTF

j_gene: TRBJ2-3
v_gene: TRBV7-2
d_gene: NA
CDR3aa: CASSPLGRSTDTQYF

j_gene: TRBJ2-5
v_gene: TRBV7-9
d_gene: NA
CDR3aa: CASSLGGTLGETQYF

j_gene: TRBJ2-7
v_gene: TRBV20-1
d_gene: NA
CDR3aa: CSESNNLDISYEQYF

j_gene: TRBJ1-4
v_gene: TRBV4-2
d_gene: NA
CDR3aa: CARSPHGQVGGGEKLFF

j_gene: TRBJ1-2
v_gene: TRBV27
d_gene: TRBD1
CDR3aa: CASSSRTGRYGYTF

j_gene: TRBJ2-4
v_gene: TRBV7-2
d_gene: NA
CDR3aa: CASSLGWGVGKNIQYF

j_gene: TRBJ2-7
v_gene: TRBV7-2
d_gene: TRBD1
CDR3aa: CASSPGTGQVYEQYF

j_gene: TRBJ1-1
v_gene: TRBV27
d_gene: NA
CDR3aa: CASRGPGGQANTEAFF

j_gene: NA
v_gene: TRBV28
d_gene: NA
CDR3aa: CASSFWTEETQYF

j_gene: TRBJ2-1
v_gene: TRBV7-7
d_gene: TRBD1
CDR3aa: CASSETGGYEQFF